This TCR beta chain was documented in a study of cytomegalovirus exposure and HLA in healthy donors. Findings of the study overall: Most of the CMV-associated TCR beta chains (in a later analysis) appeared to be HLA-restricted. V- and J-gene trimming in TCR beta was tied to a missense DCLRE1C variant by an analysis performed later. When the data were analyzed later, several of the most significant clusters appeared to be linked to common viral pathogens.

Germline V gives CDR1 GTSNPN, CDR2 SVGIG (reference sequence). V lost 0 bases, J lost 5 bases, and 10 bases lay in between. This CDR3 spans 13 amino acids. The PCR ran on 60 Vbeta and 13 Jbeta primers. Original handling: A follow-up analysis tallied around 80 million unique TCR beta chains, roughly 11 million shared. Only in-frame clones appear in the TCRdb table, and some are missing; sequencing was by immunoSEQ multiplex PCR. That table supplies the V and J calls and clone size; D and trimming were determined from the DNA. Here the sample spans approximately 290,000 clones, around 80% being singletons. In regard to this clone: Its antigen is undetermined.

The chain uses TRBV30 and TRBJ1-1, with a weak D call TRBD1 (6 bases). The TCR comes from a girl under 10 years old in good health and CMV-seronegative. Sequenced input: PBMCs. CDR3 in DNA: TGTGCCTGGAGTGTACGCAGGGGAACTGAAGCTTTCTTT. It specifies CAWSVRRGTEAFF.